This TCR beta chain was identified during a study of molecular identifiers for immune sequencing clone quantification. CDR3 length: 15 amino acids. V gave up 3 bases and J gave up 4 bases; unmatched junction bases: 6. TCRdb itself ran the PCR reads through MiXCR, one entry per CDR3 protein. The sample carries 250,000 to 350,000 distinct CDR3 sequences, about 20% recorded once. The rearrangement links TRBV12-3 or TRBV12-4 to TRBJ1-3; the match to TRBD1 covers 7 bases. What was sequenced was naive CD8+ T cells from blood, with Jurkat cell RNA spiked in. Stated subset: FACS-sorted CD8+CD4-CCR7+CD45RA+ naive T cells. The origin of this receptor is a human donor in good health. Some libraries in this study had Jurkat cell RNA spiked in. The CDR3 DNA is TGTGCCAGCAGTTTGAACAGGGGAGAAGGAAACACCATATATTTT. Protein: CASSLNRGEGNTIYF.